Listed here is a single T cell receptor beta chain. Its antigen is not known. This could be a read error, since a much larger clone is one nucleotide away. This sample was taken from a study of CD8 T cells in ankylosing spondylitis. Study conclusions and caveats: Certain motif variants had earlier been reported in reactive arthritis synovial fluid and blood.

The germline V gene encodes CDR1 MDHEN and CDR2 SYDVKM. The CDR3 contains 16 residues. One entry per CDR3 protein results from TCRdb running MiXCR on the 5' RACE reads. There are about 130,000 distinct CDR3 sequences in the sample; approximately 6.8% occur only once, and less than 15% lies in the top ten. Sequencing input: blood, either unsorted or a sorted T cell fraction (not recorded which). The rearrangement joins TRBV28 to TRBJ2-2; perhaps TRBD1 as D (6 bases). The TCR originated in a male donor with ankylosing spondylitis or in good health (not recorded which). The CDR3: CTSRGGFTGYTGELFF. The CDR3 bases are TGTACCAGCAGAGGGGGTTTTACAGGTTACACCGGGGAGCTGTTTTTT. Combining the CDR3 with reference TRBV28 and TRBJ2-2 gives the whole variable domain DVKVTQSSRYLVKRTGEKVFLECVQDMDHENMFWYRQDPGLGLRLIYFSYDVKMKEKGDIPEGYSVSREKKERFSLILESASTNQTSMYLCTSRGGFTGYTGELFFGEGSRLTVL.